This T cell receptor beta chain is drawn from a study of B cell selection in AIRE deficiency. CD4+CD127+ cells were sorted as the conventional CD4 T cells. Germline loops: CDR1 GTSNPN, CDR2 SVGIG (reference sequence). V lost 0 bases to trimming and J lost 0 bases, with 18 bases between them. The CDR3 totals 18 residues. Sequencing was performed with immunoSEQ multiplex PCR; in TCRdb, only in-frame clones are kept and a portion is missing. This sample yields about 25,000 clones, of which almost 98% are seen a single time; 0.2% belongs to the top ten. Findings of the study overall: Healthy Tconv contained roughly two fifths of shared healthy Treg sequences; only TCRbeta sequenced.

In the case of this clone: Its antigen remains unknown.

The source is a human donor with AIRE deficiency. Sequencing was carried out using conventional CD4+ T cells sorted from PBMCs. The chain uses TRBV30 and TRBJ1-3; no clear D gene. The CDR3 region is CAWSVVRQNIHSGNTIYF. The CDR3 nucleotides read TGTGCCTGGAGTGTAGTGCGGCAGAATATCCACTCTGGAAACACCATATATTTT.